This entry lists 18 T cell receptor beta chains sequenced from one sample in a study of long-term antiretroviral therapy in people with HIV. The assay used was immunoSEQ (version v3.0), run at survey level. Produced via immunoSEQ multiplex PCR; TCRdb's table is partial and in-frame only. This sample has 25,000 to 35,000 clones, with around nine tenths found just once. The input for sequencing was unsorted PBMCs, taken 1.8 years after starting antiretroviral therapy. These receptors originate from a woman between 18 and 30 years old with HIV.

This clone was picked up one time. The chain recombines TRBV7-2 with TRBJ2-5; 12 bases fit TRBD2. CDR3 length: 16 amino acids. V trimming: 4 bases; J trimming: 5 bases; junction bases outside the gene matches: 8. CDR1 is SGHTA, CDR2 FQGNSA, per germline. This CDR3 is CASSSSSGRAFETQYF. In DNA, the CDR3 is TGTGCCAGCAGCTCGTCTAGCGGGAGGGCCTTCGAGACCCAGTACTTC.

The CDR3 nucleotides are TGTGCCAGCAGTTATTCCCTCGATCAGCCCCAGCATTTT. It translates to CASSYSLDQPQHF. V is TRBV6-1 and J is TRBJ1-5, with D unresolved. This CDR3 has 13 residues. V was shortened by 5 bases and J by 5 bases, with 10 bases between the two germline ends. Germline assignment: CDR1 MNHNS and CDR2 SASEGT.

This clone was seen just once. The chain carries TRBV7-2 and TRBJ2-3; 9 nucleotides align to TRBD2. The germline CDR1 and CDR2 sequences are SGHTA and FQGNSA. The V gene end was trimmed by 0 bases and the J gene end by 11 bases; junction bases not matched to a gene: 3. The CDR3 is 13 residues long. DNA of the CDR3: TGTGCCAGCAGCTTAGCCGGGCGGGGGGGGCAGTATTTT. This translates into CASSLAGRGGQYF.

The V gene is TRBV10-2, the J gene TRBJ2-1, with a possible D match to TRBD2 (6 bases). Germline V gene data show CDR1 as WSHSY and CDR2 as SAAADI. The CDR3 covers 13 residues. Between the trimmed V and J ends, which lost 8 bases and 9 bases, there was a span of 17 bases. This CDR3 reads CASLPAGMGEQFF. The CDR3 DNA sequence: TGCGCCAGCCTGCCAGCGGGCATGGGTGAGCAGTTCTTC.

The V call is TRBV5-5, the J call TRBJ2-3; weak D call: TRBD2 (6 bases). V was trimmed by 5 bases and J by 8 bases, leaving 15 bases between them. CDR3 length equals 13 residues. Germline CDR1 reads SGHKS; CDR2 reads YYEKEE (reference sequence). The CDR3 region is CASSQTPGGTQYF. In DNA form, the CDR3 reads TGTGCCAGCAGTCAAACCCCCGGGGGTACGCAGTATTTT.

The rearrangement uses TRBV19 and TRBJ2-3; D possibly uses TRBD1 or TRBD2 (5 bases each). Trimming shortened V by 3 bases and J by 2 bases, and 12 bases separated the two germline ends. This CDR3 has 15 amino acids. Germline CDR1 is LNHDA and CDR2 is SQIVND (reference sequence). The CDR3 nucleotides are TGTGCCAGTAGTATCGGGGCAGGATTCACAGATACGCAGTATTTT. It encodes CASSIGAGFTDTQYF.

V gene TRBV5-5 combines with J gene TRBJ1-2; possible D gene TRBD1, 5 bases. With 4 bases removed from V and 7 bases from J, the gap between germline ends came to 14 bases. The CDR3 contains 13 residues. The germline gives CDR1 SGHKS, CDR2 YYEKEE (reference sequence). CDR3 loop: CASSGGVHSGYTF. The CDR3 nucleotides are TGTGCCAGCAGCGGGGGGGTACACTCTGGCTACACCTTC.

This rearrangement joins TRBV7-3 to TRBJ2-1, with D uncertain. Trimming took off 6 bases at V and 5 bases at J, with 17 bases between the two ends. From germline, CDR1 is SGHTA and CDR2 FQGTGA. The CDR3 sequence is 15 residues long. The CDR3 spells CASSYDGKPDNEQFF. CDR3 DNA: TGTGCCAGCAGTTACGACGGAAAACCAGACAATGAGCAGTTCTTC.

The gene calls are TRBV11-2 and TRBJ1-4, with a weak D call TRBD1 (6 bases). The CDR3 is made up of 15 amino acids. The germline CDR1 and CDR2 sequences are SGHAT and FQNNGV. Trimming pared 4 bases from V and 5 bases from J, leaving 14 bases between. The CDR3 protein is CASSSWGAENEKLFF. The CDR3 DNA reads TGTGCCAGCAGCTCCTGGGGGGCCGAGAATGAAAAACTGTTTTTT.

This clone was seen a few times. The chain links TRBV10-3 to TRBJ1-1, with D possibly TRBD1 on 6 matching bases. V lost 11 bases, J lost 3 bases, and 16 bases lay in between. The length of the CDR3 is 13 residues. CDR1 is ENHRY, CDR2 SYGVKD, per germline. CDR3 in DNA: TGTGCCCTGGGGGCAAAGTTGTACACTGAAGCTTTCTTT. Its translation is CALGAKLYTEAFF.

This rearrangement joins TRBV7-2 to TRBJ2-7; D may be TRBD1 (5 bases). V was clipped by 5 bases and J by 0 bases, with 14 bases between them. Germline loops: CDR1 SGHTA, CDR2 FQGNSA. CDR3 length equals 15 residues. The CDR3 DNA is TGTGCCAGCAGCCTCGACAGTTATGGCTCCTACGAGCAGTACTTC. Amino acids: CASSLDSYGSYEQYF.

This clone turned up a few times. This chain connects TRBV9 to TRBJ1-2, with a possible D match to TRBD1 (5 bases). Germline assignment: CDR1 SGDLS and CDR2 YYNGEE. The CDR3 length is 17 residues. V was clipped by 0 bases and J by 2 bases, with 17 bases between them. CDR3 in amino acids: CASSVASIDSPNYGYTF. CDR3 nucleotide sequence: TGTGCCAGCAGCGTAGCTTCGATTGACAGCCCAAACTATGGCTACACCTTC.

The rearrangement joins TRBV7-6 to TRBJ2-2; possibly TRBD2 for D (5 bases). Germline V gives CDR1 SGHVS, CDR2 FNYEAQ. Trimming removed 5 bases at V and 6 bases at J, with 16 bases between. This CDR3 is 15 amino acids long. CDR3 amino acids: CASSRLGEFAGELFF. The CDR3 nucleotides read TGTGCCAGCAGCCGACTCGGGGAGTTCGCCGGGGAGCTGTTTTTT. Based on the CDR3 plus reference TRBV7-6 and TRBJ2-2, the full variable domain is GAGVSQSPRYKVTKRGQDVALRCDPISGHVSLYWYRQALGQGPEFLTYFNYEAQQDKSGLPNDRFSAERPEGSISTLTIQRTEQRDSAMYRCASSRLGEFAGELFFGEGSRLTVL.

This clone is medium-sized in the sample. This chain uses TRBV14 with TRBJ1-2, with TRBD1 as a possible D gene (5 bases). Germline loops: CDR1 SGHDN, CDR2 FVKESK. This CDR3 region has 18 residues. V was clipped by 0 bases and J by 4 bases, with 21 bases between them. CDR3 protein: CASSQDITGTGPSYGYTF. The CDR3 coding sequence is TGTGCCAGCAGCCAAGACATAACAGGAACAGGCCCCTCCTATGGCTACACCTTC.

CDR3 coding DNA: TGTGCCAGCAGCCTCTCGGACGGGGGCCGCTATGGCTACACCTTC. It yields the protein CASSLSDGGRYGYTF. The V and J genes are TRBV7-6 and TRBJ1-2; TRBD1 might be the D (6 bases). Germline CDR1 is SGHVS and CDR2 is FNYEAQ. There are 15 residues in the CDR3. The V end lost 5 bases, the J end lost 4 bases, and 17 bases lay between the germline ends.

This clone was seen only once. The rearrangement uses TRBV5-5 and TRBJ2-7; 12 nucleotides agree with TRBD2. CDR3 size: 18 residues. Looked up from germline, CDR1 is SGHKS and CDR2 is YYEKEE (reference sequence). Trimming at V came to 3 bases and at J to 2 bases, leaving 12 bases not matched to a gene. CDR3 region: CASSSTSGSTLATYEQYF. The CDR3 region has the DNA TGTGCCAGCAGCTCGACTAGCGGGAGCACACTAGCCACCTACGAGCAGTACTTC.

The CDR3 reads CASSPTVLRSNEQFF. DNA of the CDR3: TGTGCCAGCAGCCCGACGGTGTTGAGGAGCAATGAGCAGTTCTTC. The gene calls are TRBV7-8 and TRBJ2-1; D uncertain. The germline gives CDR1 SGHVS, CDR2 FQNEAQ. Trimming took 5 bases from V and 6 from J, leaving 17 bases between them. The CDR3 extends over 15 amino acids.

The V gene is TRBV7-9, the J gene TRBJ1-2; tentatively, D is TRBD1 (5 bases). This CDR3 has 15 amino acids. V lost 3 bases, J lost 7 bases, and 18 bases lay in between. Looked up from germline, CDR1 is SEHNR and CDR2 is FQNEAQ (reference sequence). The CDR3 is CASSLAGVSTGGYTF. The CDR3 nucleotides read TGTGCCAGCAGCTTGGCGGGGGTTTCAACGGGTGGCTACACCTTC. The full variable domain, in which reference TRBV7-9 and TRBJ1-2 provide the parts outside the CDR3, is DTGVSQNPRHKITKRGQNVTFRCDPISEHNRLYWYRQTLGQGPEFLTYFQNEAQLEKSRLLSDRFSAERPKGSFSTLEIQRTEQGDSAMYLCASSLAGVSTGGYTFGSGTRLTVV.